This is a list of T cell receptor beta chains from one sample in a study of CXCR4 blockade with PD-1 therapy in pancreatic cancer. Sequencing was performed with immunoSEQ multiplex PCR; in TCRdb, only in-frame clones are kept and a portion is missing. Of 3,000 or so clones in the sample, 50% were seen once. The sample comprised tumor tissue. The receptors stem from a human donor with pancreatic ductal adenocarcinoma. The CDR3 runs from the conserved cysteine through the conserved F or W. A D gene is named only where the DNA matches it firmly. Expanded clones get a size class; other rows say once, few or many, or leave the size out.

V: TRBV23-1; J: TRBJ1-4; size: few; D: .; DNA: TGCGCCAGCAGCTTGGACAATAATGAAAAACTGTTTTTT; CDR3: CASSLDNNEKLFF
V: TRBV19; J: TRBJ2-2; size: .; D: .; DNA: TGTGCCAGTACCCTCGGGCGAGGTGGGGAGCTGTTTTTT; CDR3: CASTLGRGGELFF
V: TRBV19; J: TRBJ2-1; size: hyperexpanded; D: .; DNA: TGTGCCAGTAGTAGGGGCTGGGGACCCTCCTACAATGAGCAGTTCTTC; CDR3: CASSRGWGPSYNEQFF
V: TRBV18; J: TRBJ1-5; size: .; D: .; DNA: TGTGCCAGCTCGCCAGACAGAAATCAGCCCCAGCATTTT; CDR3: CASSPDRNQPQHF
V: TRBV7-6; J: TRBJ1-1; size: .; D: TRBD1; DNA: TGTGCCAGCAGTTGGGACAGGTCGAACACTGAAGCTTTCTTT; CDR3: CASSWDRSNTEAFF
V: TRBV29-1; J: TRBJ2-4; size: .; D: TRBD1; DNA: TGCAGCGTAAGACAGGGGTTGAACATTCAGTACTTC; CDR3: CSVRQGLNIQYF
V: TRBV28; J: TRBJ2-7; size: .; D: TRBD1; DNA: TGTGCCAGCAGACCAACAGGGGGCCTCTATTACGAGCAGTACTTC; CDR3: CASRPTGGLYYEQYF
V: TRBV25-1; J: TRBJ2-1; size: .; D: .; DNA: TGTGCCAGCAGTGAAATCTCCCCGGGGAGTGAGCAGTTCTTC; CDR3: CASSEISPGSEQFF
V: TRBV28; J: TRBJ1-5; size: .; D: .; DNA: TGTGCCAGCACCACTTTAGGGAATCAGCCCCAGCATTTT; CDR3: CASTTLGNQPQHF
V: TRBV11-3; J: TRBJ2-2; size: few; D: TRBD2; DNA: TGTGCCAGCAGCTTAGGGCTAGCGGGCGTCGGGGAGCTGTTTTTT; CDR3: CASSLGLAGVGELFF
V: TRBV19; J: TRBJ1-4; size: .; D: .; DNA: TGTGCCAGTAAACGGGACTCTACTAATGAAAAACTGTTTTTT; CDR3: CASKRDSTNEKLFF
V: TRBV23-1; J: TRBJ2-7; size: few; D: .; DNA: TGCGCCAGCAGCTTGGGACCGAACTACGAGCAGTACTTC; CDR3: CASSLGPNYEQYF
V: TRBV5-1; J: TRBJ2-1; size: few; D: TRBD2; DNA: TGCGCCAGCAGCTTGGCTGGGACTAGCTTCGATGAGCAGTTCTTC; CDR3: CASSLAGTSFDEQFF
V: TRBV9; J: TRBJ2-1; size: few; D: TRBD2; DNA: TGTGCCAGCAGTTCCGGGACTACCCCCAATGAGCAGTTCTTC; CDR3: CASSSGTTPNEQFF
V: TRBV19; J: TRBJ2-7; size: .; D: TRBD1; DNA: TGTGCCAGTAGTTCCCGGGACAGGGGGCCTGAGCAGTACTTC; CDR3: CASSSRDRGPEQYF
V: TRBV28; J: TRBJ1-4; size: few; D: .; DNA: TGTGCCAGCAGGAGGACGGGTGAAAAACTGTTTTTT; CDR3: CASRRTGEKLFF
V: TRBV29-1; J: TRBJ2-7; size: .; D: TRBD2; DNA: TGCAGCGTTTTTAGCGGGGCCTACGAGCAGTACTTC; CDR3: CSVFSGAYEQYF
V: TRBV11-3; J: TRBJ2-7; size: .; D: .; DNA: TGTGCCAGCAGCTTAGGGGTGCAGAACTCCTACGAGCAGTACTTC; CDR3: CASSLGVQNSYEQYF
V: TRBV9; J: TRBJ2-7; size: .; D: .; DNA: TGTGCCAGCAGGAGTCTGGACCACGAGCAGTACTTC; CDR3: CASRSLDHEQYF